The next 14 T cell receptor beta chains were all read from a single sample in a study of identical twins. TCRdb re-analysed the 5' RACE reads in MiXCR, keeping a single row per CDR3 protein. The table shows 260,000 or so distinct CDR3 sequences, with approximately 7.3% occurring only once. The same specimen was also included in a second study, on yellow fever vaccine responses in identical twins.

The sequencing sample was made of CD8+ T cells sorted from blood. The receptor set was obtained from a woman aged 18-35 years in good health.

This sequence joins TRBV7-9 and TRBJ2-1; possible D gene TRBD2, 6 bases. Germline V CDR1 and CDR2: SEHNR, FQNEAQ (reference sequence). Trimming pared 5 bases from V and 8 bases from J, leaving 25 bases between. This CDR3 contains 17 residues. The CDR3 DNA is TGTGCCAGCAGCCCGGCCGTAGTAGGGACTGTGGGATATGAGCAGTTCTTC. Amino acids: CASSPAVVGTVGYEQFF.

This clonotype was recorded many times. The chain employs TRBV27 and TRBJ1-5, with D unresolved. Per the germline V gene, CDR1 is MNHEY and CDR2 is SMNVEV (reference sequence). V lost 3 bases to trimming and J lost 2 bases, with 2 bases between them. This CDR3 has 12 residues. CDR3 nucleotide sequence: TGTGCCAGCAGTTTTGGCAATCAGCCCCAGCATTTT. Translation: CASSFGNQPQHF.

The table lists this clonotype with a few counts. This sequence joins TRBV6-2 or TRBV6-3 and TRBJ1-1; no clear D gene. Trimming shortened V by 2 bases and J by 0 bases, and 22 bases separated the two germline ends. The CDR3 totals 19 residues. Germline CDR1 MNHEY, CDR2 SVGEGT. CDR3 sequence reads: CASSYPRRGLLPLNTEAFF. CDR3 coding DNA: TGTGCCAGCAGTTACCCCCGGCGGGGATTGTTGCCTCTGAACACTGAAGCTTTCTTT.

This clonotype appeared a few times. The chain is built from TRBV6-1 and TRBJ2-2; 7 positions match TRBD2. Germline V lookup: CDR1 MNHNS, CDR2 SASEGT. V lost 6 bases and J lost 4; bases outside the gene matches: 8. The CDR3 covers 15 residues. CDR3 DNA sequence: TGTGCCAGCAGCGCCCGGGGGGAGGGCACCGGGGAGCTGTTTTTT. Protein: CASSARGEGTGELFF.

This clonotype was picked up many times. This chain links TRBV29-1 with TRBJ2-1; D may be TRBD2 (6 bases). The CDR3 runs 13 residues. V was pared by 4 bases and J by 7 bases, with 14 bases between. Germline V gene data show CDR1 as SQVTM and CDR2 as ANQGSEA. DNA for the CDR3: TGCAGCGTTGTGGGGGGACGGCAAAATGAGCAGTTCTTC. It encodes CSVVGGRQNEQFF.

The chain couples TRBV4-1 to TRBJ1-1; D might be TRBD1 (6 bases). This CDR3 has 16 residues. Germline CDR1 and CDR2: MGHRA and YSYEKL. The V end lost 4 bases, the J end lost 1 base, and 16 bases lay between the germline ends. The CDR3 sequence: CASSPPRTGQNTEAFF. The CDR3 DNA is TGCGCCAGCAGCCCACCCCGGACGGGACAGAACACTGAAGCTTTCTTT.

This clonotype was detected many times. V is TRBV15 and J is TRBJ2-1; 11 bases map to TRBD2. The CDR3 sequence is 17 residues long. Germline lookup yields CDR1 LNHNV and CDR2 YYDKDF (reference sequence). Trimming removed 4 bases from V and 3 bases from J; junction bases left unmatched: 8. CDR3 in amino acids: CATSTFGGTSGYNEQFF. In nucleotides, the CDR3 is TGTGCCACCAGCACCTTTGGCGGGACTAGCGGCTACAATGAGCAGTTCTTC.

This clonotype was seen ten or more times. V usage is TRBV29-1 and J usage is TRBJ2-1, with TRBD2 as a possible D gene (6 bases). V was pared by 8 bases and J by 0 bases, with 14 bases between. The CDR3 runs to 14 residues. The V gene's germline CDR1 is SQVTM and CDR2 ANQGSEA. DNA of the CDR3: TGCAGCTCGGCGGGGAGCAGCTCCTACAATGAGCAGTTCTTC. The encoded protein is CSSAGSSSYNEQFF.

This clonotype was recorded once. The gene calls are TRBV20-1 and TRBJ2-7; TRBD1 might be the D (6 bases). This CDR3 is 15 amino acids long. Germline V gene sequence: CDR1 DFQATT, CDR2 SNEGSKA (reference sequence). V lost 6 bases and J 1 base, leaving 19 bases between the germline ends. CDR3 in amino acids: CSAERQDLRSYEQYV. CDR3 DNA sequence: TGCAGTGCGGAAAGACAGGATTTGAGGTCCTACGAGCAGTACGTC.

In its sample, this clonotype was seen a few times. The V gene is TRBV27, the J gene TRBJ2-7, with D tentatively TRBD2 (5 bases). The CDR3 length is 15 residues. Deletions cut 5 bases from V and 0 bases from J, with 14 bases between. Germline V CDR1 and CDR2: MNHEY, SMNVEV (reference sequence). CDR3 DNA: TGTGCCAGCAGTCCCCTAGCCGAGAGCTCCTACGAGCAGTACTTC. This translates into CASSPLAESSYEQYF.

This clonotype was seen repeatedly, ten times or more. V usage is TRBV29-1 and J usage is TRBJ2-1; 9 bases are a match to TRBD2. Per the germline V gene, CDR1 is SQVTM and CDR2 is ANQGSEA. The junction had 9 bases not matched to a gene; V was cut back by 5 bases and J by 4 bases. The CDR3 totals 15 residues. The CDR3 here is CSVLTPLAGYNEQFF. CDR3 coding DNA: TGCAGCGTTCTCACCCCTCTAGCGGGGTACAATGAGCAGTTCTTC.

This clonotype was counted ten times or more. This chain connects TRBV2 to TRBJ2-4; 8 bases are a match to TRBD1. The CDR3 loop spans 12 amino acids. In germline, CDR1 is SNHLY, CDR2 FYNNEI. V shed 6 bases and J 13 bases; nucleotides not matched to a gene: 8. The CDR3 loop reads CASRKPGTGQYF. CDR3 in DNA: TGTGCCAGCAGAAAACCAGGGACAGGACAGTACTTC.

This clonotype was observed many times. The chain employs TRBV29-1 and TRBJ1-2; 7 nucleotides line up with TRBD1. Looked up from germline, CDR1 is SQVTM and CDR2 is ANQGSEA. Losses at the gene ends were 3 bases for V and 5 bases for J; bases not matched to a gene: 12. This CDR3 comprises 15 residues. The CDR3 DNA reads TGCAGCGTTGATAAAATCGGGACAGATGAATATGGCTACACCTTC. Encoded protein: CSVDKIGTDEYGYTF.

V usage is TRBV12-3 or TRBV12-4 and J usage is TRBJ1-4, with D unclear. The CDR3 is 12 residues long. The V end was cut by 3 bases, the J end by 8 bases, with 7 bases between. CDR3 nucleotides: TGTGCCAGCAGTTTTAGTGCAGAAAAACTGTTTTTT. It yields the protein CASSFSAEKLFF.